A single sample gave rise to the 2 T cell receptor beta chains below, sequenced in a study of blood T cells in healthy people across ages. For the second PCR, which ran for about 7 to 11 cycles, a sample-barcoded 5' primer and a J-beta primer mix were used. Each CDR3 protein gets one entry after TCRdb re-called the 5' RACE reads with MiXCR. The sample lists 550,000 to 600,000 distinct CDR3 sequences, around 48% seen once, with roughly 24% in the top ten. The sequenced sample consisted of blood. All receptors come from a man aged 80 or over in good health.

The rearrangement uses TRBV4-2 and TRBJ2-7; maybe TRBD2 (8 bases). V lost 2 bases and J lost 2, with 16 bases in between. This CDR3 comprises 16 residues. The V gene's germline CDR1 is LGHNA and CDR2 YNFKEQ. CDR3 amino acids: CASSQSFSGTAYEQYF. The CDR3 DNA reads TGTGCCAGCAGCCAATCCTTTAGCGGGACAGCCTACGAGCAGTACTTC.

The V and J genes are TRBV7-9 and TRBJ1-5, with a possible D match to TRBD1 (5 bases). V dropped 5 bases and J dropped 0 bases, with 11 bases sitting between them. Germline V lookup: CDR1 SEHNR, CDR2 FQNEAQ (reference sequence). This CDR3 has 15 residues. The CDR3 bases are TGTGCCAGCAGCCGGGGGGGTAATAGCAATCAGCCCCAGCATTTT. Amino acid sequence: CASSRGGNSNQPQHF.